Below are 25 T cell receptor beta chains sequenced from a single sample in a study of cytomegalovirus exposure and HLA in healthy donors. PCR primers comprised 60 Vbeta and 13 Jbeta primers. Libraries were prepared by immunoSEQ multiplex PCR; TCRdb keeps only in-frame clonotypes and omits some of them. In the table there are some 200,000 clones, about 80% of which are singletons. What was sequenced was PBMCs. These receptors all stem from a young woman in good health and CMV-seronegative.

V gene TRBV5-1 combines with J gene TRBJ2-5, with 12 bases aligning to TRBD1. The J call is doubtful: the DNA matches TRBJ2-7 better. The germline V gene encodes CDR1 SGHRS and CDR2 YFSETQ. The CDR3 is made up of 15 amino acids. The chain's CDR3 is CASSSGTGGEFEQYF. DNA for the CDR3: TGCGCCAGCAGCTCAGGGACAGGGGGCGAATTCGAGCAGTACTTC.

CDR3 sequence reads: CASSGRGAETYGYTF. CDR3 sequence (DNA): TGTGCCAGCAGCGGGCGGGGGGCCGAAACCTATGGCTACACCTTC. The V and J genes are TRBV2 and TRBJ1-2; D is perhaps TRBD1 (6 bases). Germline-derived CDR1 and CDR2 are SNHLY and FYNNEI. This CDR3 region has 15 residues. Trimming took 6 bases from V and 4 from J, leaving 18 bases between them.

The V and J genes are TRBV11-2 and TRBJ2-7, with 10 positions matching TRBD2. CDR1 and CDR2 from the germline V gene are SGHAT and FQNNGV. The V segment lost 1 base and the J segment 7 bases; nucleotides outside the gene matches: 7. The CDR3 runs 15 residues. Here the CDR3 DNA reads TGTGCCAGCAGCTTAGTAACTAGCGGGGCGGGGGAGCAGTACTTC. Its protein is CASSLVTSGAGEQYF.

This chain uses TRBV9 with TRBJ1-4; D gene uncertain. The germline V and J ends were trimmed by 0 bases and 0 bases, with 6 bases remaining between them. Germline CDR1 reads SGDLS; CDR2 reads YYNGEE. The length of the CDR3 is 15 residues. The CDR3 DNA reads as TGTGCCAGCAGCGTAGGGGCCGCAACTAATGAAAAACTGTTTTTT. Protein: CASSVGAATNEKLFF.

The chain recombines TRBV6-1 with TRBJ2-3; 11 bases line up with TRBD2. The V segment lost 2 bases and the J segment 8 bases; nucleotides outside the gene matches: 9. The CDR3 runs to 16 residues. Germline V lookup: CDR1 MNHNS, CDR2 SASEGT. In DNA form, the CDR3 reads TGTGCCAGCAGTGAACCTAGCGGGGGGATGTCGGGTACGCAGTATTTT. It yields the protein CASSEPSGGMSGTQYF.

The rearrangement uses TRBV19 and TRBJ1-5, with D uncertain. V dropped 8 bases and J dropped 3 bases, with 8 bases sitting between them. This CDR3 is built from 12 residues. Looked up from germline, CDR1 is LNHDA and CDR2 is SQIVND (reference sequence). DNA of the CDR3: TGTGCCAGTGGGCCCTTCAATCAGCCCCAGCATTTT. It yields the protein CASGPFNQPQHF.

In this sample, this clone turned up a few times. The V and J genes are TRBV27 and TRBJ2-7; 12 bases are a match to TRBD2. In germline, CDR1 is MNHEY, CDR2 SMNVEV (reference sequence). The junction had 6 bases not matched to a gene; V was cut back by 9 bases and J by 0 bases. The CDR3 loop spans 15 amino acids. CDR3 region: CASSTSGRPSYEQYF. CDR3 nucleotide sequence: TGTGCCAGTTCGACTAGCGGGAGACCCTCCTACGAGCAGTACTTC.

The gene calls are TRBV6-6 and TRBJ2-5; 11 nucleotides agree with TRBD2. The J segment lost 2 bases and the V segment lost 4 bases, leaving 6 bases of the junction unmatched. The CDR3 has 16 amino acids. Germline V gene lookup returns CDR1 MNHNY and CDR2 SVGAGI (reference sequence). CDR3 protein: CASSSGTSGLQETQYF. The CDR3, as DNA: TGTGCCAGCAGTTCCGGGACTAGCGGTCTACAAGAGACCCAGTACTTC.

The chain is built from TRBV10-3 and TRBJ1-5; possible D gene TRBD1, 6 bases. Germline V gives CDR1 ENHRY, CDR2 SYGVKD. This CDR3 spans 12 amino acids. The V and J ends lost 11 bases and 1 base respectively, with 9 bases between them. The chain's CDR3 is CASRGSNQPQHF. Here the CDR3 DNA reads TGTGCCTCCAGGGGAAGCAATCAGCCCCAGCATTTT.

The gene calls are TRBV4-3 and TRBJ2-3; TRBD2 might be the D (5 bases). The germline V gene encodes CDR1 LGHNA and CDR2 YSLEER. V was clipped by 0 bases and J by 0 bases, with 22 bases between them. The CDR3 is 20 amino acids. CDR3 residues: CASSQDRRGVAPPSTDTQYF. CDR3 sequence (DNA): TGCGCCAGCAGCCAAGATCGACGGGGAGTAGCGCCTCCTAGCACAGATACGCAGTATTTT.

The chain joins TRBV9 to TRBJ2-1; possibly TRBD1 for D (5 bases). The germline gives CDR1 SGDLS, CDR2 YYNGEE. The V end was cut by 3 bases, the J end by 8 bases, with 27 bases between. This CDR3 is 18 amino acids long. The CDR3 nucleotides read TGTGCCAGCAGCGCACTCCTGGCTGGGGCAGGGAAGTATGATGAGCAGTTCTTC. Protein sequence: CASSALLAGAGKYDEQFF.

J is TRBJ1-5 and V is TRBV6-1; TRBD1 aligns across 7 bases. The CDR3 spans 13 residues. J was trimmed by 7 bases and V by 6 bases; bases with no gene match: 6. CDR1 MNHNS and CDR2 SASEGT come from the germline V gene. CDR3 amino acids: CASSHTGDQPQHF. CDR3 bases: TGTGCCAGCAGCCACACAGGGGACCAGCCCCAGCATTTT.

This chain connects TRBV5-4 to TRBJ1-5; TRBD1 aligns across 11 bases. The CDR3 runs 17 residues. The germline V gene has CDR1 SGHNT and CDR2 YYREEE (reference sequence). The J segment lost 0 bases and the V segment lost 0 bases, leaving 2 bases of the junction unmatched. The CDR3 region is CASSLDGQGASNQPQHF. In DNA, the CDR3 is TGTGCCAGCAGCTTGGATGGACAGGGGGCTAGCAATCAGCCCCAGCATTTT.

This clone was seen a few times. One junction end does not reproduce the germline sequence, and a read error may be involved. This chain uses TRBV5-1 with TRBJ2-6; tentatively, D is TRBD1 (5 bases). The CDR3 totals 15 residues. Germline CDR1 and CDR2: SGHRS and YFSETQ. For the CDR3, the DNA is TGCGCCAGCAGCTTGGGAACCTCTGGGGCCAACGGCCTGACTTTC. Translation: CASSLGTSGANGLTF. Combining the CDR3 with reference TRBV5-1 and TRBJ2-6 gives the whole variable domain KAGVTQTPRYLIKTRGQQVTLSCSPISGHRSVSWYQQTPGQGLQFLFEYFSETQRNKGNFPGRFSGRQFSNSRSEMNVSTLELGDSALYLCASSLGTSGANGLTFGAGSRLTVL.

The chain is built from TRBV27 and TRBJ2-4, with D maybe TRBD1 (5 bases). Per the germline V gene, CDR1 is MNHEY and CDR2 is SMNVEV (reference sequence). This CDR3 contains 15 residues. The V end lost 8 bases, the J end lost 0 bases, and 14 bases lay between the germline ends. In DNA form, the CDR3 reads TGTGCCAGCTCCCAGATCAGGGTAGCCAAAAACATTCAGTACTTC. Residues: CASSQIRVAKNIQYF.

The chain recombines TRBV11-2 with TRBJ2-1; either TRBD1 or TRBD2 may supply D (5 bases each). The CDR3 sequence is 15 residues long. CDR1 and CDR2 (germline): SGHAT, FQNNGV. The germline V and J ends were trimmed by 5 bases and 2 bases, with 13 bases remaining between them. CDR3 region: CASSLAGFPYNEQFF. The CDR3 region has the DNA TGTGCCAGCAGCCTAGCAGGGTTTCCCTACAATGAGCAGTTCTTC.

This chain joins TRBV5-1 and TRBJ2-1; the match to TRBD1 covers 10 bases. The germline CDR1 and CDR2 sequences are SGHRS and YFSETQ. CDR3 size: 15 residues. The trim removed 2 bases at V and 9 bases at J, leaving 8 bases unmatched. CDR3 amino acids: CASSLSGTGAGEQFF. DNA of the CDR3: TGCGCCAGCAGCTTATCCGGGACAGGGGCGGGTGAGCAGTTCTTC.

This rearrangement joins TRBV10-3 to TRBJ2-2; D is possibly TRBD2 (5 bases). Germline values: CDR1 ENHRY, CDR2 SYGVKD. The CDR3 length is 15 residues. Deletions cut 8 bases from V and 7 bases from J, with 20 bases between. The CDR3 loop reads CAISNLHPSFGELFF. The CDR3 nucleotides read TGTGCCATCTCGAACCTACATCCTAGCTTCGGGGAGCTGTTTTTT.

This rearrangement joins TRBV30 to TRBJ2-7; tentative D call: TRBD1 (5 bases). With 0 bases removed from V and 4 bases from J, the gap between germline ends came to 16 bases. The germline CDR1 and CDR2 sequences are GTSNPN and SVGIG (reference sequence). This CDR3 contains 15 residues. The CDR3 reads CAWSVRGRVLYEQYF. The DNA of the CDR3 is TGTGCCTGGAGTGTACGAGGCAGGGTCTTGTACGAGCAGTACTTC.

This clone was detected once. The genes are TRBV9 and TRBJ2-1; D perhaps matches TRBD1 (6 bases). CDR3 length: 15 residues. The V gene lost 1 base and the J gene lost 4 bases, with 12 bases spanning the gap. Germline V gene sequence: CDR1 SGDLS, CDR2 YYNGEE. Here the CDR3 DNA reads TGTGCCAGCAGCGTAAGGGACAACGAGTACAATGAGCAGTTCTTC. This codes for CASSVRDNEYNEQFF.

Concerning this clone itself: Additional DNA sequences in this sample encode the identical CDR3. The gene calls are TRBV4-3 and TRBJ2-2, with 7 bases identical to TRBD2. The junction had 13 bases not matched to a gene; V was cut back by 0 bases and J by 6 bases. The CDR3 totals 18 residues. The V gene's germline CDR1 is LGHNA and CDR2 YSLEER. The chain's CDR3 is CASSQDLGAGPLAGELFF. DNA of the CDR3: TGCGCCAGCAGCCAAGATCTTGGAGCGGGGCCCTTGGCCGGGGAGCTGTTTTTT.

The V call is TRBV6-4, the J call TRBJ2-2, with TRBD1 matching 10 bases. The germline CDR1 and CDR2 sequences are MRHNA and SNTAGT. This CDR3 has 15 amino acids. With 6 bases clipped from V and 3 bases from J, the junction kept 4 bases outside the gene matches. The CDR3 DNA sequence: TGTGCCAGCAGCGCCGGACAGGGGGACACCGGGGAGCTGTTTTTT. This gives the protein CASSAGQGDTGELFF.

V and J are TRBV28 and TRBJ1-5; D not certain. The CDR3 loop spans 14 amino acids. Germline CDR1 is MDHEN and CDR2 is SYDVKM. V was pared by 6 bases and J by 2 bases, with 11 bases between. The DNA of the CDR3 is TGTGCCAGCAGAGCGGGGAATGGCAATCAGCCCCAGCATTTT. As protein: CASRAGNGNQPQHF.

The chain carries TRBV5-1 and TRBJ1-4; D not resolved. Trimming took off 4 bases at V and 7 bases at J, with 17 bases between the two ends. CDR3 length: 15 amino acids. Germline V lookup: CDR1 SGHRS, CDR2 YFSETQ. The CDR3 DNA is TGCGCCAGCAGCCCCAACGGGAACCCCGGTGAAAAACTGTTTTTT. It yields the protein CASSPNGNPGEKLFF. The full variable domain, rest sourced from reference TRBV5-1 and TRBJ1-4, is KAGVTQTPRYLIKTRGQQVTLSCSPISGHRSVSWYQQTPGQGLQFLFEYFSETQRNKGNFPGRFSGRQFSNSRSEMNVSTLELGDSALYLCASSPNGNPGEKLFFGSGTQLSVL.

The rearrangement links TRBV18 to TRBJ2-5; D not certain. Germline CDR1 reads KGHSH; CDR2 reads LQKENI. CDR3 length: 13 residues. The V and J ends lost 1 base and 4 bases respectively, with 7 bases between them. The CDR3 reads CASSPQRLETQYF. As DNA, the CDR3 is TGTGCCAGCTCACCACAGAGGTTAGAGACCCAGTACTTC.